This T cell receptor (beta chain) is drawn from a study of OX40 agonist ivuxolimab in advanced cancers. Whole-study results and caveats: The average count of expanded clones was higher among CD8+ T cells than among CD4+. There were also nonresponders showing low normalized T-cell clonal expansion.

The ends were cut back, 2 bases at V and 6 bases at J, with 14 bases in the middle. Germline V CDR1 and CDR2: KGHSH, LQKENI. The CDR3 loop spans 15 amino acids. The data were produced by immunoSEQ multiplex PCR, yet TCRdb's version contains in-frame clones alone and is incomplete. This table holds roughly 80,000 clones, roughly 86% found once. Points on this clone: Its antigen remains unknown.

The sequencing here drew on CD4+ or CD8+ T cells sorted from blood, taken in a trial of the OX40 agonist ivuxolimab. The chain combines TRBV18 with TRBJ1-5; the D gene is possibly TRBD1 (6 bases). The TCR sequence derives from an adult with an advanced solid tumor such as melanoma, head and neck, liver or kidney cancer. The CDR3 loop is CASSPNLDSPQPQHF. Here the CDR3 DNA reads TGTGCCAGCTCACCAAACTTGGACAGTCCTCAGCCCCAGCATTTT. Combining the CDR3 with reference TRBV18 and TRBJ1-5 gives the whole variable domain NAGVMQNPRHLVRRRGQEARLRCSPMKGHSHVYWYRQLPEEGLKFMVYLQKENIIDESGMPKERFSAEFPKEGPSILRIQQVVRGDSAAYFCASSPNLDSPQPQHFGDGTRLSIL.